Sequencing of this T cell receptor (beta chain) was carried out in a study of human CD8 memory T cell subsets. The CDR3 has 13 residues. CDR1 is SQVTM, CDR2 ANQGSEA, per germline. UMI-labeled 5' RACE yielded the TCR beta libraries. TCRdb reprocessed the 5' RACE reads and stores each CDR3 protein as one record, lacking DNA. This sample's table has approximately 11,000 distinct CDR3 sequences. Its frequency marks this clonotype as medium-sized. The PBMC originated from buffy coats obtained from healthy donors. Magnetic separation of the negative type served to enrich total CD8+ T cells. The V gene is TRBV29-1, the J gene TRBJ1-5. Sequenced sample: CD8+ stem-like memory T cells (TSCM and TCM) sorted from PBMCs. Specified subset: stem-like memory CD8 T cells (TSTEM), CCR7+ PD-1- TIGIT-. The sequence was obtained from a human donor in good health. The CDR3 sequence: CSVGLGADQPQHF.